This TCR beta chain was sequenced for a study of blood T cells in healthy people across ages. A note on this clonotype: This sequence may be a read error, since a much larger clone differs from it by one base.

Combining a sample-barcoded 5' primer with a J-beta primer mix, a second PCR ran for roughly 7 to 12 cycles. TCRdb recomputed calls from the 5' RACE reads with MiXCR, one row per CDR3 protein. The profile covers 800,000 to 1,000,000 distinct CDR3 sequences, with about 48% appearing a single time and 13% taken by the ten largest. The CDR3 covers 15 residues. Germline CDR1 SGHRS, CDR2 YFSETQ. Sequenced material: blood. The origin of this receptor is a man aged 30 to 45 in good health. J is TRBJ2-1 and V is TRBV5-1; D remains ambiguous. For the CDR3, the DNA is TGCGTCAGCAGCTTGGGCGAATTAGAGGTGGATGAGCAGTTCTTC. This encodes CVSSLGELEVDEQFF.